What follows describes a single T cell receptor beta chain. In the same sample, other DNA sequences code for this CDR3. This record belongs to a study of blood T cell repertoires in COVID-19. The overall study: Sites in the United States, Italy and Spain provided acute and convalescent COVID-19 samples. PBMCs, B-cell-depleted T cells, or T cells were the source of the cDNA or gDNA that made up the material.

Using immunoSEQ multiplex PCR, the repertoire was profiled, and TCRdb retains in-frame clones only, with some absent. Of approximately 390,000 clones listed, approximately 90% were seen once; the top ten hold 10%. In assigning cohorts, the study relied on participant-reported clinical history. This TCR derives from a woman in her forties or fifties who had recovered from COVID-19. The sample comprised PBMCs or T cells enriched from blood (not recorded which).

The CDR3 DNA sequence: TGTGCCAGCAGTTCCCCAGGGAACACTGAAGCTTTCTTT. Its protein is CASSSPGNTEAFF. V usage is TRBV12-3 or TRBV12-4 and J usage is TRBJ1-1; D ambiguous. V lost 4 bases, J lost 1 base, and 7 bases lay in between. The CDR3 is made up of 13 amino acids.